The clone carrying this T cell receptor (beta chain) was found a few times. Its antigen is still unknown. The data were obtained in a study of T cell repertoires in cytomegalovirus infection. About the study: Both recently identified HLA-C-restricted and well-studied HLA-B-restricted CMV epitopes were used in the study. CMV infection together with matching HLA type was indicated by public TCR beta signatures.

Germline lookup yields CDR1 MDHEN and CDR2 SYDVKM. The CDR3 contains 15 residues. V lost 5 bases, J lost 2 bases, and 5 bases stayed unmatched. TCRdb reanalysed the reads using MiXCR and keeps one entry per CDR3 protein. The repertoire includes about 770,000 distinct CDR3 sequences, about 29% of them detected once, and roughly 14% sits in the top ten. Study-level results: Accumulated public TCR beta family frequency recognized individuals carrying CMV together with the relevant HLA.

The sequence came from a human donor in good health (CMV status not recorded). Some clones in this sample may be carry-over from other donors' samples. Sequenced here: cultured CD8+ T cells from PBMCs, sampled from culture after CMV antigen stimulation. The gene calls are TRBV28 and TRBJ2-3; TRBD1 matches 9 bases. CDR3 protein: CASSVDRGFTDTQYF. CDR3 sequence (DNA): TGTGCCAGCAGTGTTGACAGGGGGTTCACAGATACGCAGTATTTT.